Here is one T cell receptor (beta chain) with its context. Antigen unknown. The data were taken from a study of cytotoxic CD8 clonotypes in ibrutinib-treated CLL. The wider study: By median roughly 69 months, 12 had progressed and around 14 stayed remitted; responses had been 2 complete and roughly 25 partial. Response samples came after a median about 11 months of treatment, range 6 to 36. The study, taken as a whole, reports: Exceeding age-matched healthy donors, baseline clonality also tracked the counts of circulating CD8+ T cells.

Assay used: immunoSEQ multiplex PCR; TCRdb lists only in-frame clones, some missing. The sample holds 30,000 or so clones, 75% to 80% seen once. The CDR3 sequence is 15 residues long. Trimming stripped 2 bases from V and 0 bases from J, with 10 bases between. The germline V gene has CDR1 MGHRA and CDR2 YSYEKL. The TCR comes from a human donor with chronic lymphocytic leukemia. The starting material was PBMCs, obtained after 36 months of ibrutinib treatment. The V gene is TRBV4-1, the J gene TRBJ1-1; tentative D call: TRBD1 (5 bases). CDR3 coding DNA: TGCGCCAGCAGCCAACTTGGGACGGTGAACACTGAAGCTTTCTTT. As protein: CASSQLGTVNTEAFF.